Listed below are T cell receptor beta chains from one sample, sequenced in a study of T cells in tuberculosis. Sequenced by immunoSEQ multiplex PCR; TCRdb stores in-frame clones only, minus some. The table shows approximately 57,000 clones, with 88% occurring only once. The sequencing sample was made of CD1b-GMM tetramer-negative cells sorted from PBMCs. The receptors stem from an adult woman with latent tuberculosis. Each CDR3 is given with its conserved first and last residue. D genes are given only for firm matches. Clone size is stated in some rows and not others, as once, few, many or a class when expanded.

D | J | V | size | CDR3 | DNA
NA | TRBJ2-2 | TRBV25-1 | NA | CASSEPHQTGPTGELFF | TGTGCCAGCAGTGAACCACACCAGACAGGCCCCACCGGGGAGCTGTTTTTT
NA | TRBJ2-7 | TRBV19 | NA | CASSDSASYYEQYF | TGTGCCAGTAGTGATAGCGCGTCCTACTACGAGCAGTACTTC
NA | TRBJ2-2 | TRBV7-9 | NA | CASSSRGYTGELFF | TGTGCCAGCAGCTCGCGGGGATACACCGGGGAGCTGTTTTTT
NA | TRBJ2-3 | TRBV19 | NA | CASSPAVIRTQYF | TGTGCCAGTAGTCCTGCGGTAATTCGGACGCAGTATTTT
NA | TRBJ2-1 | TRBV28 | NA | CASSYAGQTVGEQFF | TGTGCCAGCAGTTACGCGGGACAGACTGTAGGTGAGCAGTTCTTC
TRBD1 | TRBJ1-5 | TRBV27 | NA | CATSTGRGSQPQHF | TGTGCCACCTCGACAGGGCGGGGCTCTCAGCCCCAGCATTTT
NA | TRBJ2-7 | TRBV15 | NA | CATSRGERGPYEQYF | TGTGCCACCAGCAGAGGGGAAAGGGGCCCCTACGAGCAGTACTTC
NA | TRBJ2-7 | TRBV29-1 | NA | CSVGRQGLYEQYF | TGCAGCGTTGGGAGACAGGGACTCTACGAGCAGTACTTC
NA | TRBJ2-2 | TRBV27 | NA | CASSFWGRGGGELFF | TGTGCCAGCAGTTTCTGGGGCAGGGGAGGGGGGGAGCTGTTTTTT
TRBD1 | TRBJ1-2 | TRBV28 | NA | CASSAAGTANYGYTF | TGTGCCAGCAGTGCGGCGGGGACAGCGAACTATGGCTACACCTTC
NA | TRBJ2-7 | TRBV2 | once | CASSDWSEQYF | TGTGCCAGCAGTGATTGGAGCGAGCAGTACTTC
NA | TRBJ2-7 | TRBV14 | NA | CASSQDHGDEQYF | TGTGCCAGCAGCCAAGATCACGGGGACGAGCAGTACTTC
NA | TRBJ1-2 | TRBV10-3 | NA | CAISPVWEADGYTF | TGTGCCATCAGTCCTGTCTGGGAGGCGGATGGCTACACCTTC
TRBD2 | TRBJ2-4 | TRBV7-2 | NA | CASSLGGRGGQAGQYF | TGTGCCAGCAGCTTAGGAGGGCGGGGGGGTCAGGCGGGCCAGTACTTC
TRBD2 | TRBJ2-3 | TRBV7-3 | NA | CASSSGTSRTDTQYF | TGTGCCAGCAGCTCCGGGACTAGCCGCACAGATACGCAGTATTTT
NA | TRBJ1-2 | TRBV28 | NA | CASSLPRGSHGYTF | TGTGCCAGCAGTTTACCTCGAGGGAGTCATGGCTACACCTTC
TRBD2 | TRBJ2-7 | TRBV9 | NA | CASSPQAGGPSHEQYF | TGTGCCAGCAGCCCACAAGCGGGAGGGCCTTCCCACGAGCAGTACTTC
TRBD1 | TRBJ2-5 | TRBV6-5 | NA | CASSQGQRLGTQYF | TGTGCCAGCAGTCAGGGACAGCGGTTAGGGACCCAGTACTTC
NA | TRBJ2-7 | TRBV7-2 | few | CASSYPGYEQYF | TGTGCCAGCAGCTACCCGGGTTACGAGCAGTACTTC
NA | TRBJ2-1 | TRBV4-1 | once | CASSQADFYNEQFF | TGCGCCAGCAGCCAAGCGGACTTCTACAATGAGCAGTTCTTC
TRBD1 | TRBJ2-7 | TRBV5-6 | NA | CASRETGGVSYEQYF | TGTGCCAGCAGAGAGACAGGGGGCGTTTCTTACGAGCAGTACTTC
NA | TRBJ2-7 | TRBV5-1 | NA | CASSSAYEQYF | TGCGCCAGCAGCTCCGCCTACGAGCAGTACTTC
TRBD2 | TRBJ2-2 | TRBV19 | NA | CASSIKTGGPFTGELFF | TGTGCCAGTAGTATAAAAACGGGAGGGCCCTTCACCGGGGAGCTGTTTTTT
TRBD1 | TRBJ1-2 | TRBV4-1 | NA | CASSQGGRGQHYGYTF | TGCGCCAGCAGCCAAGGCGGCAGGGGGCAACACTATGGCTACACCTTC
TRBD2 | TRBJ2-1 | TRBV7-9 | NA | CASSSTASGVPGEQFF | TGTGCCAGCAGCTCTACGGCTAGCGGGGTCCCGGGGGAGCAGTTCTTC
NA | TRBJ2-3 | TRBV7-6 | NA | CASSSRDFFTDTQYF | TGTGCCAGCAGCTCCCGGGACTTCTTCACAGATACGCAGTATTTT
NA | TRBJ1-2 | TRBV5-4 | few | CASSRFGYMGYTF | TGTGCCAGCAGCCGATTCGGGTATATGGGCTACACCTTC
NA | TRBJ2-3 | TRBV9 | NA | CASSVAARRGTTDTQYF | TGTGCCAGCAGCGTAGCTGCTAGGAGAGGCACCACAGATACGCAGTATTTT
TRBD1 | TRBJ1-1 | TRBV7-8 | NA | CASSLGGTGGRTEAFF | TGTGCCAGCAGCTTAGGCGGGACAGGGGGCCGCACTGAAGCTTTCTTT
NA | TRBJ1-3 | TRBV7-2 | NA | CASSLHSTNSGNTIYF | TGTGCCAGCAGCTTGCACAGTACCAACTCTGGAAACACCATATATTTT
NA | TRBJ1-2 | TRBV29-1 | NA | CSDGRVYGYTF | TGCAGCGACGGGAGGGTCTATGGCTACACCTTC
NA | TRBJ2-1 | TRBV2 | few | CASRASAGYNEQFF | TGTGCCAGCAGGGCCAGCGCCGGTTACAATGAGCAGTTCTTC
TRBD2 | TRBJ2-2 | TRBV10-3 | NA | CAISEPVAGTGELFF | TGTGCCATCAGTGAGCCGGTAGCGGGGACCGGGGAGCTGTTTTTT
NA | TRBJ2-2 | TRBV30 | NA | CAWRLGQVTGELFF | TGTGCCTGGAGGCTTGGGCAGGTCACCGGGGAGCTGTTTTTT
NA | TRBJ1-5 | TRBV28 | NA | CASSNDFLDSYSNQPQHF | TGTGCCAGCAGTAACGATTTCCTGGACTCTTATAGCAATCAGCCCCAGCATTTT
TRBD1 | TRBJ2-2 | TRBV5-6 | NA | CASSFWTGRNTGELFF | TGTGCCAGCAGCTTTTGGACAGGGAGGAACACCGGAGAGCTGTTTTTT
TRBD2 | TRBJ2-7 | TRBV10-1 | NA | CASRSGRVHEQYF | TGCGCCAGCCGTAGCGGGAGGGTCCACGAGCAGTACTTC
TRBD1 | TRBJ1-1 | TRBV30 | NA | CAWRGQGNTEAFF | TGTGCCTGGAGAGGACAGGGGAACACTGAAGCTTTCTTT
NA | TRBJ2-1 | TRBV29-1 | once | CSVGRVSDEQFF | TGCAGCGTTGGGCGTGTGAGCGATGAGCAGTTCTTC
TRBD1 | TRBJ2-7 | TRBV28 | NA | CASSPRGQREQYF | TGTGCCAGCAGCCCCAGGGGGCAGCGCGAGCAGTACTTC
TRBD2 | TRBJ2-1 | TRBV18 | NA | CASSPSPAGGYNEQFF | TGTGCCAGCTCACCTAGTCCAGCGGGAGGGTACAATGAGCAGTTCTTC
TRBD1 | TRBJ2-7 | TRBV19 | once | CASSSRDRGLYEQYF | TGTGCCAGTAGTTCCCGGGACAGGGGGCTATACGAGCAGTACTTC
TRBD2 | TRBJ2-1 | TRBV5-1 | NA | CASTSGGVSNEQFF | TGCGCCAGCACGTCCGGGGGGGTAAGCAATGAGCAGTTCTTC
NA | TRBJ1-5 | TRBV6-5 | NA | CASSRRLGDGPQHF | TGTGCCAGCAGTCGCCGTTTGGGCGACGGGCCCCAGCATTTT
TRBD2 | TRBJ2-3 | TRBV19 | NA | CASSIGLAGPTDTQYF | TGTGCCAGTAGTATAGGACTAGCGGGCCCCACAGATACGCAGTATTTT
TRBD1 | TRBJ2-7 | TRBV7-2 | NA | CASSQGTGGYEQYF | TGTGCCAGCAGCCAGGGGACAGGGGGCTACGAGCAGTACTTC
NA | TRBJ1-6 | TRBV6-1 | NA | CASSGPGYLDNSPLHF | TGTGCCAGCAGTGGACCGGGATACCTGGATAATTCACCCCTCCACTTT
NA | TRBJ1-2 | TRBV6-5 | NA | CASSYDGGLYGYTF | TGTGCCAGCAGTTACGATGGGGGACTCTATGGCTACACCTTC
NA | TRBJ1-1 | TRBV29-1 | NA | CSVEAGRTEAFF | TGCAGCGTTGAGGCAGGCCGCACTGAAGCTTTCTTT
NA | TRBJ1-5 | TRBV27 | NA | CASTTRNQPQHF | TGTGCCAGCACTACGCGCAATCAGCCCCAGCATTTT
TRBD2 | TRBJ2-5 | TRBV4-2 | once | CASSQSSGGVETQYF | TGTGCCAGCAGCCAATCTAGCGGGGGGGTTGAGACCCAGTACTTC
TRBD2 | TRBJ2-1 | TRBV29-1 | few | CSVEGGTSGLNEQFF | TGCAGCGTTGAGGGCGGGACTAGCGGGTTGAATGAGCAGTTCTTC
TRBD2 | TRBJ2-1 | TRBV13 | NA | CASSHAERGAYDEQFF | TGTGCCAGCAGCCACGCTGAGCGGGGTGCGTACGATGAGCAGTTCTTC
TRBD1 | TRBJ2-1 | TRBV10-3 | NA | CAISSGQGMNEQFF | TGTGCCATCAGTAGCGGACAGGGTATGAATGAGCAGTTCTTC
NA | TRBJ1-6 | TRBV2 | NA | CASSEGGGDNSPLHF | TGTGCCAGCAGTGAAGGGGGCGGGGATAATTCACCCCTCCACTTT